Presented here are 2 T cell receptor beta chains from one specimen sequenced in a study of cytomegalovirus exposure and HLA in healthy donors (dated by TCRdb to about 2017). Library preparation employed the immunoSEQ multiplex PCR assay. The multiplex PCR relied on a mix of 60 forward primers for TCR Vbeta segments and 13 reverse primers for TCR Jbeta segments. This is the immuneACCESS table as TCRdb keeps it, with only in-frame sequences that have V and J called. A part of the clones is gone; compared with another copy, unresolved V genes explain less than half, and the rest is unexplained. Within this sample are some 140,000 clones, with approximately 87% of them counted one time only. Less than 2% of the sample rests with the top ten. The sequencing input was PBMCs. The receptors stem from a man between 40 and 49 years old in good health and CMV-seronegative.

The chain joins TRBV29-1 to TRBJ1-2, with 7 bases identical to TRBD1. The CDR3 runs 13 residues. The J segment lost 4 bases and the V segment lost 6 bases, leaving 8 bases of the junction unmatched. From germline, CDR1 is SQVTM and CDR2 ANQGSEA. The DNA for the CDR3 is TGCAGCGTCGACACAGGGGTGAGCTATGGCTACACCTTC. Its translation: CSVDTGVSYGYTF.

The chain has TRBV7-9 and TRBJ1-1, with a weak D call TRBD1 (6 bases). The germline CDR1 and CDR2 sequences are SEHNR and FQNEAQ (reference sequence). The CDR3 is 13 amino acids. Trimming shortened V by 4 bases and J by 4 bases, and 10 bases separated the two germline ends. The CDR3 here is CASSYDRSTEAFF. CDR3 in DNA: TGTGCCAGCAGCTACGACAGGTCCACTGAAGCTTTCTTT.